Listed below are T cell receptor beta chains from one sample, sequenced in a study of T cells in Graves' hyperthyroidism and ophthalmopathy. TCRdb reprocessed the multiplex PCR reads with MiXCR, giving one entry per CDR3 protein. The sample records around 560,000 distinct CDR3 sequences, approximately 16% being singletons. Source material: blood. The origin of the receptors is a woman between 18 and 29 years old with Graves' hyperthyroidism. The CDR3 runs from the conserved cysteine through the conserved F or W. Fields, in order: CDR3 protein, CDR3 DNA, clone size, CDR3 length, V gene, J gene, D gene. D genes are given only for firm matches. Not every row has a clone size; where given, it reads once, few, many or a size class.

CASRRGSTSGETQYF	TGTGCCAGCAGAAGAGGAAGCACGAGTGGAGAGACCCAGTACTTC	-	15	TRBV6-1	TRBJ2-5	-
CAISESGLERAEQFF	TGTGCCATCAGTGAGTCGGGACTTGAGCGGGCTGAGCAGTTCTTC	-	15	TRBV10-3	TRBJ2-1	-
CSARGTSGSGELFF	TGCAGTGCCCGTGGGACTAGCGGGAGTGGGGAGCTGTTTTTT	many	14	TRBV20-1	TRBJ2-2	TRBD2
CSARDRSALLAGVDTQYF	TGCAGTGCTAGAGATCGTTCCGCACTGCTAGCGGGAGTGGATACGCAGTATTTT	-	18	TRBV20-1	TRBJ2-3	TRBD2
CASSFRLNYNEQFF	TGTGCCAGCAGTTTTCGACTAAATTACAATGAGCAGTTCTTC	few	14	TRBV28	TRBJ2-1	-
CASSLRLGETEAFF	TGCGCCAGCAGCTTGAGGCTGGGTGAGACTGAAGCTTTCTTT	-	14	TRBV5-1	TRBJ1-1	-
CASSLEWGNQPQHF	TGTGCCAGCAGCTTGGAGTGGGGGAATCAGCCCCAGCATTTT	-	14	TRBV5-5	TRBJ1-5	-
CSALGLADNEQFF	TGCAGTGCCCTGGGACTAGCGGACAATGAGCAGTTCTTC	many	13	TRBV20-1	TRBJ2-1	TRBD2
CASTFSYRGFPENTEAFF	TGTGCCAGCACTTTTAGCTACAGGGGCTTTCCCGAAAACACTGAAGCTTTCTTT	many	18	TRBV12-3/TRBV12-4	TRBJ1-1	TRBD1
CASSPRAAGTAGEQYF	TGTGCCAGCTCACCACGGGCGGCGGGAACGGCTGGCGAGCAGTACTTC	few	16	TRBV18	TRBJ2-7	-
CASSSAFNYGELFF	TGTGCCAGCAGCTCAGCCTTCAATTACGGGGAGCTGTTTTTT	-	14	TRBV7-2	TRBJ2-2	-
CASSYGGKIGYTF	TGTGCCAGCAGCTATGGAGGAAAAATTGGCTACACCTTC	many	13	TRBV12-3/TRBV12-4	TRBJ1-2	-
CASSLKPEYEQYF	TGTGCCAGCAGTTTGAAGCCTGAGTACGAGCAGTACTTC	many	13	TRBV28	TRBJ2-7	-
CASSMAGGTIGSEQFF	TGTGCCAGCAGTATGGCGGGAGGGACTATAGGTAGTGAGCAGTTCTTC	-	16	TRBV6-2/TRBV6-3	TRBJ2-1	TRBD2
CASSLTTVVGYGYTF	TGTGCCAGCAGCTTAACGACAGTGGTGGGCTATGGCTACACCTTC	many	15	TRBV7-2	TRBJ1-2	-
CASSSGTSLRGYEQYF	TGTGCCAGCAGTTCCGGGACTAGCCTAAGGGGCTACGAGCAGTACTTC	many	16	TRBV12-3/TRBV12-4	TRBJ2-7	TRBD2
CASSLGGDYQPQHF	TGCGCCAGCAGCTTGGGGGGTGACTATCAGCCCCAGCATTTT	-	14	TRBV5-1	TRBJ1-5	-
CASSQRGENEKLFF	TGTGCCAGCAGCCAAAGGGGCGAAAATGAAAAACTGTTTTTT	-	14	TRBV3-1	TRBJ1-4	-
CATSWDRGTGNTIYF	TGTGCCACCAGTTGGGACAGGGGAACTGGAAACACCATATATTTT	many	15	TRBV15	TRBJ1-3	TRBD1
CASSRALAGVRNEQFF	TGCGCCAGCAGCCGCGCGTTAGCGGGAGTGAGGAATGAGCAGTTCTTC	many	16	TRBV5-1	TRBJ2-1	TRBD2
CASSYPRERGGYEQYF	TGTGCCAGCAGTTACCCGCGGGAGCGGGGGGGATACGAGCAGTACTTC	-	16	TRBV6-5	TRBJ2-7	TRBD2
CSVGQGGYGYTF	TGCAGCGTAGGACAGGGGGGCTATGGCTACACCTTC	many	12	TRBV29-1	TRBJ1-2	TRBD1
CASSSSDSYSYGYTF	TGTGCCAGCAGCTCTAGCGACAGCTATAGCTATGGCTACACCTTC	-	15	TRBV13	TRBJ1-2	-
CASSPLLRSYYEQYF	TGTGCCAGCAGCCCCCTCCTTCGGAGCTACTACGAGCAGTACTTC	many	15	TRBV7-8	TRBJ2-7	-
CASSRLAEAGDEQFF	TGTGCCAGCAGTCGACTAGCGGAAGCGGGAGATGAGCAGTTCTTC	few	15	TRBV28	TRBJ2-1	TRBD2
CAISGDGSYGYTF	TGTGCCATCAGTGGAGACGGATCCTATGGCTACACCTTC	-	13	TRBV10-3	TRBJ1-2	-
CASSLLQGGDGYTF	TGTGCCAGCAGCTTACTTCAGGGGGGGGATGGCTACACCTTC	many	14	TRBV7-2	TRBJ1-2	TRBD1